The TCR beta chain under discussion was sequenced for a study of T cells in Graves' hyperthyroidism and ophthalmopathy (dated by TCRdb to between 2017 and 2020). About the investigation overall: Peripheral blood samples were taken at the time of initial diagnosis, prior to any treatment. TCR V-J signatures able to tell the groups apart were searched for in a discovery cohort of around 95 patients, of whom more than 40 had Graves' ophthalmopathy and 57 had stable Graves' hyperthyroidism. An independent validation cohort of fewer than 20 hyperthyroidism patients and 17 patients who later progressed to ophthalmopathy tested prospective prediction of ophthalmopathy. For training and testing, the 100 or so patients in the discovery cohort were randomly divided in a 7:3 ratio. In addition, the study compared T-cell repertoires in thyroid tissue and in blood from roughly 6 Graves' hyperthyroidism patients. After blood sampling, hyperthyroidism patients were treated with methimazole at a starting dose of 30 mg daily, and ophthalmopathy patients were treated with high-dose intravenous methylprednisolone. The paper describes TCR Vbeta CDR3 sequencing of 120 to 150 peripheral blood samples, made up of 43 ophthalmopathy patients, around 73 hyperthyroidism patients and 17 progressor patients. General study outcomes and caveats: In validation, the model predicted progression to ophthalmopathy a median of approximately 6.6 months before onset, with around 70% sensitivity and more than 72% specificity. In cross-validation, a model built on a 13 V-J signature told ophthalmopathy apart from stable hyperthyroidism with 85% to 90% sensitivity and about 81% specificity, and in testing the same model reached 80%/75%. Most expanded thyroid clonotypes (frequency above 0.001) were also detected in blood, suggesting blood repertoires may reflect thyroid immune responses. Sample size was not statistically predetermined, and blinding of investigators to group allocation was not performed.

Ophthalmopathy patients had moderately to severely active disease, with a Clinical Activity Score of 3 or more, a NOSPECS grade of 4 or more, and a disease duration of less than 3 months. The study excluded patients with uncontrolled infections, other autoimmune diseases, pregnancy or lactation. Clinical symptoms, serum thyroxine and TRAb, thyroid ultrasound, and orbital computed tomography formed the basis for the diagnoses. PBMCs were isolated from more than 8 ml of fresh peripheral blood by Ficoll-Paque density gradient centrifugation. Trizol reagent was used to extract total RNA, and RNA quality was then checked on an Agilent 2100 Bioanalyzer. This clonotype was detected ten times or more. It has no known antigen specificity. Base qualities are not recorded, but no much larger clone differs from it by a single base. The CDR3 holds 14 amino acids from the cysteine to the phenylalanine. The CDR3 DNA has 42 bases and is translated from base 1. Looking up the germline V gene yields CDR1 MDHEN and CDR2 SYDVKM. A distance of 15 bases separates the germline ends of V and J, which lose 6 bases and 6 bases respectively.

Amplification of TCR beta CDR3 regions was carried out from RNA transcripts. The first round of RT-PCR for the TCR CDR3 was performed with the HTBI primer set and the Qiagen OneStep RT-PCR kit. Libraries were constructed in a second round of multiplex PCR, after which size selection and purification were carried out. Paired-end sequencing of the libraries was performed with 100 bp reads on an Illumina HiSeq2000. In the original analysis: Raw data were processed with SOAPnuke, discarding reads with adapters, uncalled bases, mean Phred below 15, or no exact constant-primer or identifier match. COPE v1.2.5 was used to merge the high-quality paired reads, and each unique nucleotide sequence was defined as a clonotype. MiTCR v1.1 was used to align the clonotypes against IMGT TRBV, TRBD and TRBJ reference segments. The analysis was restricted to V-J combinations with a frequency above 0.0001, which together covered just over 99% of the repertoires. A TCS score was defined as the ratio of F50 (clonal expansion) to E x V (chaos), with BLOSUM62-based TCRdist applied between CDR3 peptides within each V-J. Welch's t-statistics and random forest reduced 450 to 600 V-J features to about 13, which were used in a naive Bayes classifier (R e1071). Using fastp at Q25 and MiXCR, TCRdb reprocessed the public reads and kept productive beta chains. A single entry per CDR3 protein holds the most common genes and DNA from its merged rows. TCRdb assigned the V and J calls; the authors' analysis was not used. This sample gives 400,000 or so distinct CDR3 sequences in total; 15% of them show up just once. The ten largest account for approximately 19% of the sample.

Sequencing was carried out using blood. The chain uses TRBV28 and TRBJ1-5, with the D gene call left open. The sequence came from a woman in her sixties with Graves' ophthalmopathy. The CDR3 reads CASSPSSEGQPQHF. At the DNA level, the sequence is TGTGCCAGCAGCCCATCGTCTGAAGGTCAGCCCCAGCATTTT.